A selection of T cell receptor beta chains follows, all from one sample in a study of blood T cell repertoires in COVID-19. Using immunoSEQ multiplex PCR, the repertoire was profiled, and TCRdb retains in-frame clones only, with some absent. The sample holds approximately 320,000 clones, roughly 90% seen once. The sample taken for sequencing was PBMCs or T cells enriched from blood (not recorded which). These receptors all stem from a man aged 55-75 years who had recovered from COVID-19. CDR3s include the opening cysteine and the closing phenylalanine or tryptophan. Each record gives: V gene, D gene, J gene, clone size, CDR3 protein, CDR3 DNA. The D gene is left open where the match is weak. The listing skips clone size in some rows; elsewhere it reads once, few, many or a size class.

v_call: TRBV5-4; d_call: TRBD2; j_call: TRBJ2-3; clone_size: NA; cdr3_aa: CASRFGGNTDTQYF; cdr3_nt: TGTGCCAGCAGATTCGGGGGGAACACAGATACGCAGTATTTT
v_call: TRBV27; d_call: TRBD1; j_call: TRBJ2-7; clone_size: NA; cdr3_aa: CASSLYRTGDEQYF; cdr3_nt: TGTGCCAGCAGTTTATACCGGACAGGGGACGAGCAGTACTTC
v_call: TRBV25-1; d_call: NA; j_call: TRBJ2-7; clone_size: NA; cdr3_aa: CASSDLGVHEQYF; cdr3_nt: TGTGCCAGCAGTGATCTAGGGGTCCACGAGCAGTACTTC
v_call: TRBV3-1/TRBV3-2; d_call: NA; j_call: TRBJ1-5; clone_size: NA; cdr3_aa: CASSRKLGTPKGAQHF; cdr3_nt: TGTGCCAGCAGCCGTAAACTCGGGACACCGAAGGGGGCCCAGCATTTT
v_call: TRBV27; d_call: NA; j_call: TRBJ1-2; clone_size: NA; cdr3_aa: CASSLSSWGEGGYTF; cdr3_nt: TGTGCCAGCAGTTTATCGAGTTGGGGGGAGGGTGGCTACACCTTC
v_call: TRBV9; d_call: NA; j_call: TRBJ1-3; clone_size: NA; cdr3_aa: CASSVTPGGGNTIYF; cdr3_nt: TGTGCCAGCAGCGTAACCCCAGGAGGGGGAAACACCATATATTTT
v_call: TRBV5-1; d_call: NA; j_call: TRBJ2-1; clone_size: NA; cdr3_aa: CASSLEFSRGYNEQFF; cdr3_nt: TGCGCCAGCAGCTTGGAGTTCTCCCGAGGTTACAATGAGCAGTTCTTC
v_call: TRBV30; d_call: NA; j_call: TRBJ2-7; clone_size: once; cdr3_aa: CAWSVRQVYEQYF; cdr3_nt: TGTGCCTGGAGTGTACGACAGGTCTACGAGCAGTACTTC
v_call: TRBV18; d_call: NA; j_call: TRBJ1-3; clone_size: NA; cdr3_aa: CASSPSEVSGNTIYF; cdr3_nt: TGTGCCAGCTCACCATCGGAGGTCTCTGGAAACACCATATATTTT
v_call: TRBV2; d_call: TRBD2; j_call: TRBJ2-1; clone_size: NA; cdr3_aa: CASSLTDGVPGLAGWDEQFF; cdr3_nt: TGTGCCAGCAGTCTGACTGATGGTGTACCGGGACTAGCGGGGTGGGATGAGCAGTTCTTC
v_call: TRBV7-9; d_call: NA; j_call: TRBJ2-1; clone_size: NA; cdr3_aa: CASSFSAGHHNEQFF; cdr3_nt: TGTGCCAGCAGCTTTTCAGCGGGTCACCACAATGAGCAGTTCTTC
v_call: TRBV11-2; d_call: NA; j_call: TRBJ1-6; clone_size: NA; cdr3_aa: CASSLEEGRASPLHF; cdr3_nt: TGTGCCAGCAGCTTAGAGGAGGGCAGGGCTTCACCCCTCCACTTT
v_call: TRBV9; d_call: TRBD2; j_call: TRBJ2-3; clone_size: NA; cdr3_aa: CASSVGGLESDTQYF; cdr3_nt: TGTGCCAGCAGCGTAGGGGGACTAGAGTCGGATACGCAGTATTTT
v_call: TRBV5-1; d_call: NA; j_call: TRBJ2-7; clone_size: NA; cdr3_aa: CASSSGLKAYEQYF; cdr3_nt: TGCGCCAGCAGCTCGGGACTGAAAGCCTACGAGCAGTACTTC
v_call: TRBV29-1; d_call: NA; j_call: TRBJ2-5; clone_size: NA; cdr3_aa: CSGLGANRGTQYF; cdr3_nt: TGCAGTGGTCTGGGGGCCAACAGAGGCACCCAGTACTTC
v_call: TRBV9; d_call: TRBD2; j_call: TRBJ2-2; clone_size: NA; cdr3_aa: CASSKLAGRYTGELFF; cdr3_nt: TGTGCCAGCAGCAAACTAGCGGGAAGGTACACCGGGGAGCTGTTTTTT
v_call: TRBV24-1; d_call: NA; j_call: TRBJ1-1; clone_size: once; cdr3_aa: CATSVPGNTEAFF; cdr3_nt: TGTGCCACCAGTGTCCCAGGGAATACTGAAGCTTTCTTT
v_call: TRBV5-6; d_call: NA; j_call: TRBJ2-7; clone_size: NA; cdr3_aa: CASSLRAYEQYF; cdr3_nt: TGTGCCAGCAGCCTCAGGGCCTACGAGCAGTACTTC
v_call: TRBV2; d_call: NA; j_call: TRBJ1-5; clone_size: few; cdr3_aa: CASTTRAWGQGQPQHF; cdr3_nt: TGTGCCAGCACCACTCGCGCCTGGGGGCAGGGTCAGCCCCAGCATTTT
v_call: TRBV6-5; d_call: NA; j_call: TRBJ2-7; clone_size: NA; cdr3_aa: CASMRRGSYEQYF; cdr3_nt: TGTGCCAGCATGCGCAGGGGCTCCTACGAGCAGTACTTC
v_call: TRBV3-1/TRBV3-2; d_call: TRBD1; j_call: TRBJ1-1; clone_size: NA; cdr3_aa: CASSQQGANTEAFF; cdr3_nt: TGTGCCAGCAGCCAACAGGGGGCGAACACTGAAGCTTTCTTT
v_call: TRBV30; d_call: TRBD1; j_call: TRBJ1-6; clone_size: NA; cdr3_aa: CAFDRDRSPLHF; cdr3_nt: TGTGCCTTCGACAGGGATCGTTCACCCCTCCACTTT
v_call: TRBV9; d_call: NA; j_call: TRBJ1-1; clone_size: NA; cdr3_aa: CASSPRTRMNTEAFF; cdr3_nt: TGTGCCAGCAGCCCCCGGACACGGATGAACACTGAAGCTTTCTTT
v_call: TRBV7-9; d_call: TRBD2; j_call: TRBJ2-1; clone_size: NA; cdr3_aa: CASSSRSSGANNEQFF; cdr3_nt: TGTGCCAGCAGCTCAAGATCTAGCGGAGCCAACAATGAGCAGTTCTTC
v_call: TRBV6-1; d_call: TRBD1; j_call: TRBJ1-1; clone_size: NA; cdr3_aa: CASSAHIQGSWVNTEAFF; cdr3_nt: TGTGCCAGCAGTGCACACATACAGGGGAGTTGGGTGAACACTGAAGCTTTCTTT
v_call: TRBV18; d_call: TRBD1; j_call: TRBJ2-7; clone_size: NA; cdr3_aa: CASSPLPDRDNNF; cdr3_nt: TGTGCCAGCTCACCCCTACCTGACAGGGATAATAATTTC
v_call: TRBV27; d_call: NA; j_call: TRBJ2-7; clone_size: NA; cdr3_aa: CASHPGGGGPSYEQYF; cdr3_nt: TGTGCCAGCCATCCCGGTGGCGGGGGCCCTTCCTACGAGCAGTACTTC
v_call: TRBV10-3; d_call: NA; j_call: TRBJ2-7; clone_size: once; cdr3_aa: CAISDGRAASREQYF; cdr3_nt: TGTGCCATCAGTGACGGACGAGCGGCGTCTCGCGAGCAGTACTTC
v_call: TRBV5-4; d_call: TRBD2; j_call: TRBJ2-1; clone_size: NA; cdr3_aa: CASSLVSSGRDNEQFF; cdr3_nt: TGTGCCAGCAGCTTGGTGTCTAGCGGGAGGGACAATGAGCAGTTCTTC